A single sample is the source of the 28 T cell receptor beta chains below, sequenced in a study of T cells in Graves' hyperthyroidism and ophthalmopathy (dated by TCRdb to about 2019). Library generation was performed with multiplex PCR. Sequenced using an Illumina HiSeq 2000. The TCR beta CDR3 regions were amplified from RNA transcripts. For the first round of RT-PCR on the TCR CDR3, the HTBI primer set was used together with the Qiagen OneStep RT-PCR kit. The public reads were quality trimmed at Q25 with fastp and then assembled into clones with MiXCR by TCRdb, keeping productive beta chains. Every CDR3 protein is listed once, alongside the most common genes and DNA of its rows. This sample comprises 250,000 to 300,000 distinct CDR3 sequences, roughly 15% of them detected only once. The top ten constitute about an eighth of the sample. What was sequenced was blood. The receptors derive from a woman aged 35 to 49 with Graves' hyperthyroidism that later progressed to Graves' ophthalmopathy.

The sample holds many counts of this clonotype. This chain connects TRBV5-6 to TRBJ2-1; 9 positions match TRBD1. Germline V gene lookup returns CDR1 SGHDT and CDR2 YYEEEE. The trim removed 3 bases at V and 5 bases at J, leaving 9 bases unmatched. This CDR3 has 16 residues. The CDR3 region is CASSCIQGAVDNEQFF. Written as DNA, the CDR3 is TGTGCCAGCAGCTGTATACAGGGGGCGGTGGACAATGAGCAGTTCTTC.

This clonotype was observed many times. This sequence joins TRBV28 and TRBJ2-3; D gene uncertain. The V gene lost 1 base and the J gene lost 2 bases, with 4 bases spanning the gap. Germline values: CDR1 MDHEN, CDR2 SYDVKM. This CDR3 comprises 13 residues. CDR3 protein: CASSLFHTDTQYF. DNA of the CDR3: TGTGCCAGCAGTTTATTTCACACAGATACGCAGTATTTT.

This clonotype occurred many times. The V and J genes are TRBV4-1 and TRBJ1-4; 7 nucleotides line up with TRBD1. The CDR3 runs to 18 residues. The ends lost 1 base at V and 0 bases at J; junction bases unmatched: 8. The germline gives CDR1 MGHRA, CDR2 YSYEKL. CDR3: CASSQVEQGVATNEKLFF. In nucleotides, the CDR3 is TGCGCCAGCAGCCAAGTTGAGCAGGGGGTCGCAACTAATGAAAAACTGTTTTTT.

This clonotype was counted at least ten times. This chain connects TRBV3-1 to TRBJ2-3; D gene unclear. V dropped 2 bases and J dropped 2 bases, with 8 bases sitting between them. The CDR3 consists of 14 residues. CDR1 and CDR2 (germline): LGHDT, YNNKEL (reference sequence). The CDR3 coding sequence is TGTGCCAGCAGCCAATCTACCGCCACAGATACGCAGTATTTT. As protein: CASSQSTATDTQYF.

This clonotype came up many times. CDR3 sequence: CASRPWSYNEQFF. DNA of the CDR3: TGTGCCAGCAGACCCTGGTCCTACAATGAGCAGTTCTTC. This chain uses TRBV2 with TRBJ2-1; D not resolved. CDR1 and CDR2 from the germline V gene are SNHLY and FYNNEI. V lost 6 bases and J 1 base, leaving 7 bases between the germline ends. This CDR3 comprises 13 residues. Variable domain in full (rest from reference TRBV2 and TRBJ2-1): EPEVTQTPSHQVTQMGQEVILRCVPISNHLYFYWYRQILGQKVEFLVSFYNNEISEKSEIFDDQFSVERPDGSNFTLKIRSTKLEDSAMYFCASRPWSYNEQFFGPGTRLTVL.

This clonotype was seen at least ten times. This chain links TRBV11-2 with TRBJ1-1; unclear D gene. The CDR3 covers 14 residues. Germline V gene sequence: CDR1 SGHAT, CDR2 FQNNGV. V dropped 1 base and J dropped 1 base, with 7 bases sitting between them. CDR3 amino acids: CASSLGAGNTEAFF. CDR3 coding DNA: TGTGCCAGCAGCTTAGGGGCCGGGAACACTGAAGCTTTCTTT.

This clonotype was recorded at least ten times. This chain connects TRBV13 to TRBJ2-7; 7 bases are shared with TRBD2. CDR1 and CDR2 from the germline V gene are PRHDT and FYEKMQ (reference sequence). V shed 3 bases, J shed 7 bases, and the junction held 6 bases outside the gene matches. This CDR3 region has 13 residues. This CDR3 reads CASSFGAGREQYF. DNA for the CDR3: TGTGCCAGCAGCTTTGGAGCGGGACGGGAGCAGTACTTC.

At least ten counts were recorded for this clonotype. V gene TRBV2 combines with J gene TRBJ2-7, with a weak D call TRBD1 (6 bases). V was pared by 0 bases and J by 6 bases, with 12 bases between. CDR3 length: 14 amino acids. Germline CDR1 and CDR2: SNHLY and FYNNEI. The CDR3 DNA follows: TGTGCCAGCAGTGAAGCCCCTGGACAGAGCGAGCAGTACTTC. It translates to CASSEAPGQSEQYF. The whole variable domain, remainder taken from reference TRBV2 and TRBJ2-7, is EPEVTQTPSHQVTQMGQEVILRCVPISNHLYFYWYRQILGQKVEFLVSFYNNEISEKSEIFDDQFSVERPDGSNFTLKIRSTKLEDSAMYFCASSEAPGQSEQYFGPGTRLTVT.

This clonotype was picked up many times. This sequence joins TRBV2 and TRBJ1-2; D gene uncertain. CDR1 is SNHLY and CDR2 is FYNNEI in the germline V gene. Trimming pared 6 bases from V and 7 bases from J, leaving 12 bases between. The CDR3 loop spans 12 amino acids. This CDR3 reads CASRRRVGGYTF. CDR3 sequence (DNA): TGTGCCAGCAGGCGAAGGGTCGGTGGCTACACCTTC.

This clonotype came up many times. The rearrangement uses TRBV11-1 and TRBJ2-5; 11 nucleotides align to TRBD2. The J segment lost 4 bases and the V segment lost 2 bases, leaving 3 bases of the junction unmatched. CDR1 is SGHAT and CDR2 is FQDESV in the germline V gene (reference sequence). The CDR3 runs to 15 residues. The CDR3 sequence is CASSLQLAGAETQYF. For the CDR3, the DNA is TGTGCCAGCAGCTTACAACTAGCGGGAGCAGAGACCCAGTACTTC.

The V and J genes are TRBV9 and TRBJ2-3; D ambiguous. V was cut by 0 bases and J by 6 bases, with 14 bases left in between. The CDR3 has 15 residues. CDR1 SGDLS and CDR2 YYNGEE come from the germline V gene. DNA for the CDR3: TGTGCCAGCAGCGTAGGGGCCATAGGGTCGGATACGCAGTATTTT. Translated: CASSVGAIGSDTQYF. Drawing the rest from reference TRBV9 and TRBJ2-3, the complete variable domain is DSGVTQTPKHLITATGQRVTLRCSPRSGDLSVYWYQQSLDQGLQFLIQYYNGEERAKGNILERFSAQQFPDLHSELNLSSLELGDSALYFCASSVGAIGSDTQYFGPGTRLTVL.

This clonotype has a count of ten or more. This chain joins TRBV5-1 and TRBJ2-5, with D possibly being TRBD1 (6 bases). The CDR3 is made up of 14 amino acids. V was pared by 0 bases and J by 1 base, with 7 bases between. Per germline, CDR1 SGHRS and CDR2 YFSETQ. In DNA form, the CDR3 reads TGCGCCAGCAGCTTGGCCAGGGGCCAAGAGACCCAGTACTTC. Translation gives CASSLARGQETQYF.

The sample holds many counts of this clonotype. J is TRBJ2-3 and V is TRBV20-1, with 7 bases aligning to TRBD2. Germline values: CDR1 DFQATT, CDR2 SNEGSKA (reference sequence). This CDR3 is 15 amino acids long. Trimming removed 0 bases from V and 2 bases from J; junction bases left unmatched: 5. This CDR3 is CSARDGQRDTDTQYF. CDR3 DNA: TGCAGTGCTAGAGATGGCCAGCGGGACACAGATACGCAGTATTTT.

This clonotype was seen at least ten times. The chain has TRBV6-6 and TRBJ2-5; 10 positions match TRBD2. Germline V gene sequence: CDR1 MNHNY, CDR2 SVGAGI (reference sequence). This CDR3 is built from 15 residues. Unmatched junction bases numbered 7, after V lost 4 bases and J lost 5 bases. CDR3 nucleotides: TGTGCCAGCAGTTTGTCTAGCGGGAGTTGGGAGACCCAGTACTTC. It encodes CASSLSSGSWETQYF.

This clonotype occurred once. A read error is possible here, since a much larger clone lies one base away. This chain connects TRBV25-1 to TRBJ1-6; D is undetermined. From germline, CDR1 is MGHDK and CDR2 SYGVNS. The CDR3 has 14 residues. DNA for the CDR3: TGTGCCAACAGTGACCCACGGCTAAATTCACCCCTCCACTTT. Its protein is CANSDPRLNSPLHF.

This clonotype showed up many times. The CDR3 protein is CATSRVVGKNTEAFF. CDR3 sequence (DNA): TGTGCCACCAGCAGAGTGGTGGGCAAGAACACTGAAGCTTTCTTT. The chain is built from TRBV15 and TRBJ1-1; no clear D. V lost 1 base and J 1 base, leaving 10 bases between the germline ends. CDR1 is LNHNV, CDR2 YYDKDF, per germline (reference sequence). The CDR3 covers 15 residues.

The sample holds many counts of this clonotype. This chain uses TRBV12-3 or TRBV12-4 with TRBJ2-7; tentative D call: TRBD2 (6 bases). Trimming cost V 3 bases and J 5 bases, with 14 bases left between them. CDR3 length equals 14 residues. In DNA, the CDR3 is TGTGCCAGCAGTTTTGAGGAGGGATCCAACGAGCAGTACTTC. It codes for CASSFEEGSNEQYF.

The table lists this clonotype with a few counts. The junction differs from germline at one of its ends, possibly a read error. The J gene is TRBJ2-1, the V gene TRBV7-7, with 14 bases fitting TRBD2. The CDR3 is 18 residues long. Germline V lookup: CDR1 SSHAT, CDR2 FNYEAQ (reference sequence). Written as DNA, the CDR3 is TGTGCTAGCAGCTTAGCGCTAGGGACTAGCGGGAGCTACAATGAGCAGTTCTTC. It is translated as CASSLALGTSGSYNEQFF.

This chain uses TRBV28 with TRBJ1-5, with D maybe TRBD1 (5 bases). Germline lookup yields CDR1 MDHEN and CDR2 SYDVKM. Trimming pared 6 bases from V and 5 bases from J, leaving 14 bases between. There are 14 residues in the CDR3. CDR3 nucleotide sequence: TGTGCCAGCAGCTTCCAGGGAATTGATCAGCCCCAGCATTTT. This gives the protein CASSFQGIDQPQHF.

V and J are TRBV7-9 and TRBJ2-1, with D unresolved. Germline CDR1 SEHNR, CDR2 FQNEAQ (reference sequence). The V end lost 5 bases, the J end lost 0 bases, and 11 bases lay between the germline ends. This CDR3 comprises 15 residues. The CDR3: CASSGLRPSYNEQFF. In DNA, the CDR3 is TGTGCCAGCAGCGGCCTGAGGCCCTCCTACAATGAGCAGTTCTTC.

This clonotype was counted between two and nine times. This chain joins TRBV19 and TRBJ2-2; D call uncertain. This CDR3 spans 11 amino acids. The V gene's germline CDR1 is LNHDA and CDR2 SQIVND (reference sequence). The V and J ends lost 1 base and 8 bases respectively, with 2 bases between them. The CDR3 loop reads CASSIGGELFF. CDR3 bases: TGTGCCAGTAGTATAGGTGGGGAGCTGTTTTTT.

The chain is built from TRBV10-1 and TRBJ2-5; a weak D match, TRBD1 (5 bases). The CDR3 has 13 residues. V was trimmed by 2 bases and J by 4 bases, leaving 8 bases between them. Per germline, CDR1 WNHNN and CDR2 SYGVQD (reference sequence). In DNA form, the CDR3 reads TGCGCCAGCAGTGAGGCTGGGGCAGAGACCCAGTACTTC. Translating it yields CASSEAGAETQYF.

With regard to this clonotype: The junction differs from germline at one of its ends, possibly a read error. V usage is TRBV7-7 and J usage is TRBJ2-7; the D gene is possibly TRBD1 (5 bases). The CDR3 runs 14 residues. Germline V gene data show CDR1 as SSHAT and CDR2 as FNYEAQ (reference sequence). CDR3 nucleotide sequence: TGTGCTAGCAGCTTGGGGCGGCCGGCCTCGGAGCAGTACTTC. Residues: CASSLGRPASEQYF.

The chain joins TRBV12-3 or TRBV12-4 to TRBJ2-5, with TRBD1 matching over 7 bases. CDR3 size: 12 residues. V shed 7 bases and J 4 bases; nucleotides not matched to a gene: 3. CDR3 loop: CASNAGGETQYF. CDR3 bases: TGTGCCAGCAACGCAGGGGGAGAGACCCAGTACTTC.

The rearrangement joins TRBV28 to TRBJ1-4, with TRBD1 identical over 8 bases. Trimming took 3 bases from V and 6 from J; bases not matched to a gene: 3. The CDR3 runs 14 residues. The germline V gene encodes CDR1 MDHEN and CDR2 SYDVKM. CDR3 sequence: CASSLDREDEKLFF. In DNA form, the CDR3 reads TGTGCCAGCAGTTTGGACAGGGAGGATGAAAAACTGTTTTTT.

This clonotype has at least ten counts. The V call is TRBV19, the J call TRBJ2-1; D may correspond to TRBD1 or TRBD2 (5 bases each). The CDR3 extends over 17 amino acids. Germline V lookup: CDR1 LNHDA, CDR2 SQIVND (reference sequence). V was shortened by 7 bases and J by 0 bases, with 19 bases between the two germline ends. Here the CDR3 reads CASNTGLDFGSYNEQFF. The DNA for the CDR3 is TGTGCCAGTAATACGGGGCTAGACTTTGGCTCCTACAATGAGCAGTTCTTC.

This clonotype was observed at least ten times. The chain employs TRBV18 and TRBJ2-1; TRBD1 matches 9 bases. The CDR3 spans 16 residues. Germline V gene sequence: CDR1 KGHSH, CDR2 LQKENI. Germline trimming cut 4 bases from V and 2 bases from J; bases unmatched to any gene: 6. This CDR3 is CASSQNRQGAYNEQFF. The CDR3 DNA is TGTGCCAGCTCACAGAACCGACAGGGGGCCTACAATGAGCAGTTCTTC.

The CDR3 region has the DNA TGTGCCAGCTCACCACTGGACGTGGATGTGGGCACTGAAGCTTTCTTT. Amino acids: CASSPLDVDVGTEAFF. The V gene is TRBV18, the J gene TRBJ1-1; D gene ambiguous. The germline gives CDR1 KGHSH, CDR2 LQKENI. This CDR3 is 16 amino acids long. The V end lost 1 base, the J end lost 4 bases, and 16 bases lay between the germline ends.